This T cell receptor (beta chain) is drawn from a study of cytomegalovirus exposure and HLA in healthy donors. Germline CDR1 is SGHDT and CDR2 is YYEEEE. V lost 0 bases and J 0 bases, leaving 7 bases between the germline ends. This CDR3 contains 15 residues. Amplification used 60 Vbeta primers and 13 Jbeta primers. The data were produced by immunoSEQ multiplex PCR, yet TCRdb's version contains in-frame clones alone and is incomplete. The sample shows 150,000 to 200,000 clones, under 90% of them seen only once. This clone was seen only once. Its antigen is unidentified. Notes on the study in general: There were some V segments, including TRBV6-2 and TRBV6-3, excluded as indistinguishable. It was likely that a cluster of highly shared sequence variants was a sequencing artifact. Most sequenced TCRs were rare (though some public TCRs occurred in many donors). Reports described diagnosis of cytomegalovirus status by the classifier as highly specific and sensitive.

The sequence derives from a man aged 25-45 years in good health and CMV-seropositive. The V and J genes are TRBV5-6 and TRBJ1-3, with D hard to call. Specimen: PBMCs. The CDR3 nucleotides are TGTGCCAGCAGCTTGGATCCCGGCTCTGGAAACACCATATATTTT. The encoded protein is CASSLDPGSGNTIYF.